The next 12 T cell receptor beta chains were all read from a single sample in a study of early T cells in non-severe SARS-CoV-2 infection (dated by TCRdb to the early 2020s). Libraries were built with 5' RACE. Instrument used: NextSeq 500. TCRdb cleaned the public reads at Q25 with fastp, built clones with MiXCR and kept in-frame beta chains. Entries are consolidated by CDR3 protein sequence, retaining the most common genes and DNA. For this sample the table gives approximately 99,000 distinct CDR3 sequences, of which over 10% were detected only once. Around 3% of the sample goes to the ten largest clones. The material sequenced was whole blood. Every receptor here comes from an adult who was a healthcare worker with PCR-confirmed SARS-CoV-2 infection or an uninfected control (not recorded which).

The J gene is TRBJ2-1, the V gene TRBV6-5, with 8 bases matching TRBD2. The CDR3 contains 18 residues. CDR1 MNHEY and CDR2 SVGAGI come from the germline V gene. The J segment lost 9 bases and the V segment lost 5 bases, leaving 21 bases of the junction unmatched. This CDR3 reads CASSPTGGGSGGPGEQFF. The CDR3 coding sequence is TGTGCCAGCAGTCCGACCGGCGGCGGATCGGGGGGGCCTGGTGAGCAGTTCTTC.

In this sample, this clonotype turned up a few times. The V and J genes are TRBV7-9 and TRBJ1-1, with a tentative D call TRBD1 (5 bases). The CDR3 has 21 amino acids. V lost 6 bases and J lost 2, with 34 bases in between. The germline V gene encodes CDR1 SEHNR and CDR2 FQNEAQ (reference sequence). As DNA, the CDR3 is TGTGCCAGCAGTTTAACCTACCCTAGCCGGGGGTCAGCGGGGCGTAACACTGAAGCTTTCTTT. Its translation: CASSLTYPSRGSAGRNTEAFF.

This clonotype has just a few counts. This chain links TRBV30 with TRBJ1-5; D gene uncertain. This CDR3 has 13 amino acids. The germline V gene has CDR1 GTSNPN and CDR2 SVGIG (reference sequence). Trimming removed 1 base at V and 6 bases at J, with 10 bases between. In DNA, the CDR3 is TGTGCCTGGAGTGGAGGTCAGGTTCAGCCCCAGCATTTT. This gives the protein CAWSGGQVQPQHF. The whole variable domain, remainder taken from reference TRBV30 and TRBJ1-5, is SQTIHQWPATLVQPVGSPLSLECTVEGTSNPNLYWYRQAAGRGLQLLFYSVGIGQISSEVPQNLSASRPQDRQFILSSKKLLLSDSGFYLCAWSGGQVQPQHFGDGTRLSIL.

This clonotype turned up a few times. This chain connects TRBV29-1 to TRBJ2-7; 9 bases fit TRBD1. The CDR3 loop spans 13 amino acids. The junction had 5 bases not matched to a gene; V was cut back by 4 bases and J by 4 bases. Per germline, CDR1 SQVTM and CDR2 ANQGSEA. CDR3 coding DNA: TGCAGCGTTGGGACAGGGGCCCCTTACGAGCAGTACTTC. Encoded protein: CSVGTGAPYEQYF.

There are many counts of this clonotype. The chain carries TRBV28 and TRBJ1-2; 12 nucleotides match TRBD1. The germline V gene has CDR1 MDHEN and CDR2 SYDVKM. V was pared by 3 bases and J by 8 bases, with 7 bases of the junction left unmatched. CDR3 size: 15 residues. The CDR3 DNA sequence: TGTGCCAGCAGTTTCAGGGACAGGGGGCTAGGCGGCTACACCTTC. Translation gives CASSFRDRGLGGYTF.

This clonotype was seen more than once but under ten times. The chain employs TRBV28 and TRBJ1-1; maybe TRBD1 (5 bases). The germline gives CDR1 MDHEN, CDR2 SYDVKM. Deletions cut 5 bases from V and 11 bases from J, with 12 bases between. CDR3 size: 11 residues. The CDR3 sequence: CASSPGGAAFF. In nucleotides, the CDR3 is TGTGCCAGCAGTCCCGGAGGGGCCGCTTTCTTT.

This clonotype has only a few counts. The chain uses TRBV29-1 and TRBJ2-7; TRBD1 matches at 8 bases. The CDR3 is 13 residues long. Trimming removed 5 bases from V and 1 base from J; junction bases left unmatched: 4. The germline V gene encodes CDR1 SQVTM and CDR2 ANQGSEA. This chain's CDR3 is CSVLTGVSYEQYF. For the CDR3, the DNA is TGCAGCGTTTTGACAGGGGTATCCTACGAGCAGTACTTC.

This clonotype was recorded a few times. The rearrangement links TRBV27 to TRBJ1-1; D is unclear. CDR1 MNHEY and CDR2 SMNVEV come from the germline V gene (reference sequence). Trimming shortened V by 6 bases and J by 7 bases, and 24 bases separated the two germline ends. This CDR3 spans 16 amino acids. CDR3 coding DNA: TGTGCCAGCAGCTCACTTTTCCCTGTTCCGGGCGGTGAAGCTTTCTTT. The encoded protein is CASSSLFPVPGGEAFF.

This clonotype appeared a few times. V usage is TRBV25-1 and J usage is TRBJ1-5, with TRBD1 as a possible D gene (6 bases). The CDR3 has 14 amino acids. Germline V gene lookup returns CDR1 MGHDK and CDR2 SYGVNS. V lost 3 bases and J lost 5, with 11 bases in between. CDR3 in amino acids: CASSDSGGYQPQHF. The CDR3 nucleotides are TGTGCCAGCAGTGATAGTGGGGGCTATCAGCCCCAGCATTTT.

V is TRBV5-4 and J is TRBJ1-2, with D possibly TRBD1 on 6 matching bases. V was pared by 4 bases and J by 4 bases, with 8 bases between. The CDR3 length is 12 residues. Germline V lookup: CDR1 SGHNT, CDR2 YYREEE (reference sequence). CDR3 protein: CASSADSYGYTF. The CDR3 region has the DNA TGTGCCAGCAGCGCGGACAGCTATGGCTACACCTTC.

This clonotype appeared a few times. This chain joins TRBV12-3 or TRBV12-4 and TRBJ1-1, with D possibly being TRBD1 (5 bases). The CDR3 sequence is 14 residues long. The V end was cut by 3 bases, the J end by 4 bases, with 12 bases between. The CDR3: CASSFATGGTEAFF. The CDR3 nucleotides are TGTGCCAGCAGTTTTGCGACCGGGGGCACTGAAGCTTTCTTT.

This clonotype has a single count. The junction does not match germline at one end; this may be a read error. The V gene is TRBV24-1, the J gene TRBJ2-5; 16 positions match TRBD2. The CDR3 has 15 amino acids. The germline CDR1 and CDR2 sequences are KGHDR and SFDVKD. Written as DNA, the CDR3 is TGTGTCACCGGGACTAGCGGGAGGGGCAGGGAGACCCAGTACTTC. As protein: CVTGTSGRGRETQYF.